This T cell receptor (beta chain) is from a study of shared clonotypes between healthy human individuals. The wider study: For every donor, three CD4 naive, three CD4 memory, two CD8 naive and one CD8 memory plates were used.

Notes on this clone: The antigen remains undetermined.

Only Caucasian adults living in Nashville, Tennessee made up the donor group. Trimming removed 2 bases from V and 7 bases from J; junction bases left unmatched: 6. The CDR3 is 14 residues long. Germline loops: CDR1 SGHAT, CDR2 FQDESV (reference sequence). Only in-frame clones appear in the TCRdb table, and some are missing; sequencing was by immunoSEQ multiplex PCR. The sample contains 850,000 to 1,100,000 clones, around three quarters of which appear only once. General study findings and limits: Clonotypes shared by all four sorted-subset donors had higher generation probabilities than non-shared clonotypes.

Specimen: memory CD4+ T cells from PBMCs. The subset here: CD45RA-negative fraction. This sequence joins TRBV11-1 and TRBJ1-2, with TRBD1 identical over 8 bases. This TCR was recovered from a man in his late teens or twenties in good health. Some clones in this sample may be carry-over from other donors' samples. The CDR3 loop is CASSLLDRAFGYTF. CDR3 DNA: TGTGCCAGCAGCTTATTGGACAGGGCGTTTGGCTACACCTTC. Full variable domain (remainder filled in from reference TRBV11-1 and TRBJ1-2): EAEVAQSPRYKITEKSQAVAFWCDPISGHATLYWYRQILGQGPELLVQFQDESVVDDSQLPKDRFSAERLKGVDSTLKIQPAELGDSAMYLCASSLLDRAFGYTFGSGTRLTVV.